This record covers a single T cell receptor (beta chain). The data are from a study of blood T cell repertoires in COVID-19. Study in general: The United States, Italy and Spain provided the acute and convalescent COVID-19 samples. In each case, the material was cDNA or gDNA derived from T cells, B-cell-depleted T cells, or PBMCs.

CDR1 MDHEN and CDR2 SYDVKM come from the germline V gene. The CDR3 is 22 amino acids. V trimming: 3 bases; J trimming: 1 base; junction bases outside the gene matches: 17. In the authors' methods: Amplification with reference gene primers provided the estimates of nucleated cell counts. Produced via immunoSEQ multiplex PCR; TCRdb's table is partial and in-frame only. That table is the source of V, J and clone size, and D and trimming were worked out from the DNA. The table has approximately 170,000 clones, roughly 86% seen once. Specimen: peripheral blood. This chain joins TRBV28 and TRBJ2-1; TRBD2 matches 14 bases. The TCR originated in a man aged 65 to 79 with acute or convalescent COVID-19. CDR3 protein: CASSFRYPGLAGEGGSYNEQFF. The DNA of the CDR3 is TGTGCCAGCAGTTTTCGGTATCCGGGACTAGCGGGAGAAGGGGGTTCCTACAATGAGCAGTTCTTC. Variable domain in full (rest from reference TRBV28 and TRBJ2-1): DVKVTQSSRYLVKRTGEKVFLECVQDMDHENMFWYRQDPGLGLRLIYFSYDVKMKEKGDIPEGYSVSREKKERFSLILESASTNQTSMYLCASSFRYPGLAGEGGSYNEQFFGPGTRLTVL.